This T cell receptor (beta chain) was sequenced in a study of tumor-infiltrating lymphocytes in localized non-small cell lung cancer. General study points: Available tissue quantity limited TCR sequencing to a patient subset.

About this clone itself: The antigen remains unidentified.

The CDR3 spans 14 residues. V was shortened by 4 bases and J by 2 bases, with 13 bases between the two germline ends. Looked up from germline, CDR1 is SGHKS and CDR2 is YYEKEE (reference sequence). Repertoires were generated with immunoSEQ multiplex PCR, while TCRdb's copy carries only in-frame clones and drops some. The data contain about 14,000 clones, around 70% of them singletons. The source is a human donor with non-small cell lung cancer. Specimen: uninvolved lung tissue not adjacent to the tumor. This chain joins TRBV5-5 and TRBJ2-7, with a possible D match to TRBD1 (6 bases). The CDR3 reads CASSRDTNTYEQYF. In DNA form, the CDR3 reads TGTGCCAGCAGCAGGGACACAAATACCTACGAGCAGTACTTC. The full variable domain, rest sourced from reference TRBV5-5 and TRBJ2-7, is DAGVTQSPTHLIKTRGQQVTLRCSPISGHKSVSWYQQVLGQGPQFIFQYYEKEERGRGNFPDRFSARQFPNYSSELNVNALLLGDSALYLCASSRDTNTYEQYFGPGTRLTVT.